This T cell receptor (beta chain) derives from a study of shared clonotypes between healthy human individuals. Study-level results: An expected dependence of interdonor clonotype sharing on sequencing depth was noted. Rarefaction curves obtained for sorted subsets showed sequencing incomplete despite large depth.

The V gene lost 6 bases and the J gene lost 4 bases, with 7 bases spanning the gap. Germline V gene sequence: CDR1 MNHEY, CDR2 SVGAGI. There are 11 residues in the CDR3. About this clone itself: The antigen is not known.

TCRdb's copy holds only in-frame clones and misses some; the assay was immunoSEQ multiplex PCR. This table holds fewer than 1.6 million clones, 98% found once. The chain uses TRBV6-5 and TRBJ2-7; D gene unclear. The sample taken for sequencing was naive CD4+ T cells sorted from blood. Subset given: CD45RA+ positively selected. This clonotype was sampled from a man in his thirties or forties in good health. The CDR3 sequence: CASSHHYEQYF. As DNA, the CDR3 is TGTGCCAGCAGCCACCATTACGAGCAGTACTTC.